This TCR beta chain originates from a study of blood T cell repertoires in COVID-19. The wider study: From the United States, Italy and Spain came samples of acute and convalescent COVID-19. Sample material is recorded as cDNA or gDNA derived from T cells, B-cell-depleted T cells, or PBMCs.

Germline CDR1 MNHNY, CDR2 SVGAGI (reference sequence). The CDR3 covers 13 residues. The V and J ends lost 0 bases and 4 bases respectively, with 6 bases between them. This clone was counted once. Only in-frame clones appear in the TCRdb table, and some are missing; sequencing was by immunoSEQ multiplex PCR. The repertoire has over 300,000 clones, 80% to 90% of them found once; the top ten carry roughly 1.2%. The chain recombines TRBV6-6 with TRBJ1-2; D gene uncertain. Specimen: peripheral blood. The clonotype was recovered from a man in his forties with acute or convalescent COVID-19. The CDR3 here is CASSYSSIYGYTF. CDR3 nucleotides: TGTGCCAGCAGTTACTCGAGTATCTATGGCTACACCTTC.